The sequence of this T cell receptor beta chain was determined in a study of T cells in Graves' hyperthyroidism and ophthalmopathy. Stable Graves' hyperthyroidism denoted no ophthalmopathy progression over 18 months. Regions amplified from RNA transcripts were the TCR beta CDR3 regions. In the first-round RT-PCR of the TCR CDR3, the HTBI primer set was used. TCRdb re-called the multiplex PCR reads through MiXCR, storing one row per CDR3 protein. The sample consists of hundreds of thousands of distinct CDR3 sequences, 15% to 19% of them appearing once. Findings and limits, study-wide: Within blood appeared most thyroid clonotypes that had expanded above 0.001.

About this clonotype: The target antigen is unknown.

V gave up 4 bases and J gave up 2 bases, with 18 bases separating them. CDR3 length equals 16 residues. Germline CDR1 and CDR2: SGHKS and YYEKEE (reference sequence). The TCR sequence derives from a woman aged 18-29 years with Graves' hyperthyroidism. Sequencing input: blood. V usage is TRBV5-5 and J usage is TRBJ1-1; D ambiguous. CDR3 coding DNA: TGTGCCAGCAGCCCCGCCTTGGGCCGGGTCAACACTGAAGCTTTCTTT. Encoded protein: CASSPALGRVNTEAFF.